These T cell receptor beta chains were read from a single sample in a study of CD8 T cells in ankylosing spondylitis. Each CDR3 protein gets one entry after TCRdb re-called the 5' RACE reads with MiXCR. The sample lists approximately 500,000 distinct CDR3 sequences; roughly an eighth were seen once. The sequencing sample was made of blood, either unsorted or a sorted T cell fraction (not recorded which). These receptors were collected from a male donor with ankylosing spondylitis. The CDR3 runs from the conserved cysteine through the conserved F or W. Part of the rows lack a size; the others show once, few, many or a class for expanded clones.

V	length	size	J	CDR3
TRBV7-9	16	few	TRBJ1-4	CASSSQAGGYAEKLFF
TRBV25-1	13	few	TRBJ1-1	CASSEGGRNEAFF
TRBV13	17	many	TRBJ1-1	CASSLAFWTVGDTEAFF
TRBV3-1	16	few	TRBJ2-5	CASSPTSGREEETQYF
TRBV5-1	16	many	TRBJ2-2	CASISTSAANTGELFF
TRBV9	15	-	TRBJ2-7	CASSVTAGGPNEQYF
TRBV24-1	13	-	TRBJ2-7	CATSGGQGSEQYF
TRBV12-3/TRBV12-4	14	many	TRBJ1-2	CASSLRGAVGGYTF
TRBV11-1	15	-	TRBJ2-1	CASSLAGLAGNEQFF
TRBV16	15	few	TRBJ2-2	CASSQFKGADGELFF
TRBV20-1	14	many	TRBJ2-5	CSAPLGGGRETQYF
TRBV5-1	17	-	TRBJ2-1	CASSSPQRLAEYNEQFF
TRBV11-2	16	many	TRBJ2-2	CASSLASWEGLGELFF
TRBV6-2/TRBV6-3	14	few	TRBJ1-1	CASSYRGPSTEVFF
TRBV27	15	-	TRBJ2-3	CASSWTSGAPDTQYF
TRBV19	15	-	TRBJ2-1	CASTFTSGRLNEQFF
TRBV3-1	14	-	TRBJ2-7	CASSQAGSKNEQYF
TRBV20-1	16	-	TRBJ2-3	CSARIRTGGPTDTQYF